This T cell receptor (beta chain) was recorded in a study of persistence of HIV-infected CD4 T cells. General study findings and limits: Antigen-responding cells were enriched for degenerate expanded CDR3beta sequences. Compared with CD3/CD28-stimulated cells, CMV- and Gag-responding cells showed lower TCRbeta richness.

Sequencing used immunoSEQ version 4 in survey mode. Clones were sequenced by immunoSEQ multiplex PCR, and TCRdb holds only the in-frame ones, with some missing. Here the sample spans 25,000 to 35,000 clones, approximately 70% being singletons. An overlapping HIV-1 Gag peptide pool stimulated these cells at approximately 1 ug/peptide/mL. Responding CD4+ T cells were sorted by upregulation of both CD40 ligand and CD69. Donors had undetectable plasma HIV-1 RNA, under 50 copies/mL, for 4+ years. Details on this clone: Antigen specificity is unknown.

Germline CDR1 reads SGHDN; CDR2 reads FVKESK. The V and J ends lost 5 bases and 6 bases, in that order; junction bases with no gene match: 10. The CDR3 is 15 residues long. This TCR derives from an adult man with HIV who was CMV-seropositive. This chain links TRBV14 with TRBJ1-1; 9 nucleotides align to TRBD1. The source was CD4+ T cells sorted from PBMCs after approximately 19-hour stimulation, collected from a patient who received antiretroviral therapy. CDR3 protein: CASSNLGTGLSEAFF. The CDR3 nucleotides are TGTGCCAGCAGCAATTTAGGGACAGGGCTATCTGAAGCTTTCTTT.